The 5 T cell receptor beta chains in this list originate from one sample, sequenced in a study of blood T cells in healthy people across ages. Alongside a J-beta primer mix, a sample-barcoded 5' primer served in a second PCR lasting roughly 6 to 11 cycles. TCRdb itself ran the 5' RACE reads through MiXCR, one entry per CDR3 protein. The sample has fewer than 2 million distinct CDR3 sequences; around 40% are singletons. The material sequenced was blood. All receptors come from a human donor in good health.

The gene calls are TRBV6-6 and TRBJ2-3; 8 bases line up with TRBD2. In germline, CDR1 is MNHNY, CDR2 SVGAGI (reference sequence). J was trimmed by 2 bases and V by 5 bases; bases with no gene match: 6. The CDR3 is 15 residues long. The CDR3 bases are TGTGCCAGCAGTCCCGCGGGGGGCGTCACAGATACGCAGTATTTT. As protein: CASSPAGGVTDTQYF.

The sample holds a few counts of this clonotype. One junction end disagrees with the germline gene, perhaps due to a read error. The V gene is TRBV20-1, the J gene TRBJ1-1; no clear D gene. Germline V lookup: CDR1 DFQATT, CDR2 SNEGSKA (reference sequence). This CDR3 region has 14 residues. The CDR3: CCARGQNMNTEAFF. Written as DNA, the CDR3 is TGCTGTGCTAGAGGTCAGAACATGAACACTGAAGCTTTCTTT.

The chain is built from TRBV20-1 and TRBJ2-7; D remains unclear. The V end was cut by 3 bases, the J end by 3 bases, with 9 bases between. Germline V gene lookup returns CDR1 DFQATT and CDR2 SNEGSKA (reference sequence). The CDR3 consists of 12 residues. CDR3 loop: CSASGAYYEQYF. The CDR3 nucleotides are TGCAGTGCTAGCGGAGCTTACTACGAGCAGTACTTC.

This clonotype occurred a few times. CDR3 residues: CASSRRDRGLEQYF. For the CDR3, the DNA is TGTGCCAGCAGCAGAAGAGACAGGGGGCTTGAGCAGTACTTC. The genes are TRBV7-9 and TRBJ2-7; 10 positions agree with TRBD1. The CDR3 is 14 amino acids. Germline lookup yields CDR1 SEHNR and CDR2 FQNEAQ (reference sequence). After removal of 5 bases from V and 7 bases from J, the junction contained 8 bases not matched to a gene.

This clonotype has just a few counts. This chain uses TRBV20-1 with TRBJ2-1; the D gene is possibly TRBD2 (6 bases). The V gene lost 2 bases and the J gene lost 15 bases, with 14 bases spanning the gap. This CDR3 spans 11 amino acids. CDR1 is DFQATT, CDR2 SNEGSKA, per germline (reference sequence). Written as DNA, the CDR3 is TGCAGTGCTAGATCGGGAGATCCATGGTTCTTC. It specifies CSARSGDPWFF.